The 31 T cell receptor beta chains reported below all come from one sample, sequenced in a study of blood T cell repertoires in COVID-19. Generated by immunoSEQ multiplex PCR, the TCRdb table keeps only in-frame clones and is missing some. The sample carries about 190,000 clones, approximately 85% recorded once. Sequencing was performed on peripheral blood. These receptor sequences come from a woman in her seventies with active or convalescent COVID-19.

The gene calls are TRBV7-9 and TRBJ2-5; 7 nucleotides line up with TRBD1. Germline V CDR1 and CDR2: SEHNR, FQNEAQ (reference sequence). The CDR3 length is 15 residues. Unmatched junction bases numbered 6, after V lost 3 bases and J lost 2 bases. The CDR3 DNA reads TGTGCCAGCAGCTTGGGACAGAATCAACAAGAGACCCAGTACTTC. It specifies CASSLGQNQQETQYF.

The CDR3 protein is CAWSGSLFMETQYF. In DNA, the CDR3 is TGTGCCTGGAGCGGTTCGCTTTTCATGGAGACCCAGTACTTC. The chain combines TRBV30 with TRBJ2-5; D gene uncertain. Germline V gives CDR1 GTSNPN, CDR2 SVGIG (reference sequence). V lost 3 bases and J lost 5, with 16 bases in between. The CDR3 has 14 residues.

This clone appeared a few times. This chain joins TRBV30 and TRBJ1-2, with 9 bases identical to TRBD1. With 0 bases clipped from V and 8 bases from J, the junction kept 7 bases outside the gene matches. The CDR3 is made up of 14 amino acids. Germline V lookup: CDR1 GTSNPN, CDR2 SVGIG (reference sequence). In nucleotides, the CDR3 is TGTGCCTGGAGTGTAGGGGACAGGGTGGGAGGCTACACCTTC. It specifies CAWSVGDRVGGYTF.

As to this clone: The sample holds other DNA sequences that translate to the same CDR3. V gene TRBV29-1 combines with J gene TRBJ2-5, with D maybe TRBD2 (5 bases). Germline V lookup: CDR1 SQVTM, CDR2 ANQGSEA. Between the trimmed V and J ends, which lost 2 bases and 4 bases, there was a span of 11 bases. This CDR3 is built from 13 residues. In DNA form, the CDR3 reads TGCAGCGTTGAAACGACGGGGAGAGAGACCCAGTACTTC. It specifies CSVETTGRETQYF.

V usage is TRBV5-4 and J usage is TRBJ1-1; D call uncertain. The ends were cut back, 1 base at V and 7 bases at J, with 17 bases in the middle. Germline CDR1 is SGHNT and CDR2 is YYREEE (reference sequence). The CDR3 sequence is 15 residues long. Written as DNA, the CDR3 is TGTGCCAGCAGCTTGCCCCGAGGGCTGAACGATGAAGCTTTCTTT. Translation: CASSLPRGLNDEAFF.

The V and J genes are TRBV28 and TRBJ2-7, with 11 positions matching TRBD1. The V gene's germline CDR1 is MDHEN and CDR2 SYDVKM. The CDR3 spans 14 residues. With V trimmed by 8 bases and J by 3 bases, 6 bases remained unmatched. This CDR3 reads CASSGQGAFYEQYF. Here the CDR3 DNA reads TGTGCCAGCTCCGGACAGGGGGCTTTCTACGAGCAGTACTTC.

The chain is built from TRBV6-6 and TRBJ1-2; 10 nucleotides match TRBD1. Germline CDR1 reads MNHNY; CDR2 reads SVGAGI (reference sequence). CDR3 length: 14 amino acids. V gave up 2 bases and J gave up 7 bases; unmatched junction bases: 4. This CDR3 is CASSYDRGLTGYTF. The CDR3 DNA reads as TGTGCCAGCAGTTACGACAGGGGGCTAACTGGCTACACCTTC.

This chain's CDR3 is CASTHGPAYEQYF. The CDR3 DNA reads as TGTGCCAGTACCCATGGGCCCGCCTACGAGCAGTACTTC. The chain uses TRBV19 and TRBJ2-7; D is ambiguous. This CDR3 is 13 amino acids long. The germline V gene has CDR1 LNHDA and CDR2 SQIVND (reference sequence). Trimming cost V 7 bases and J 2 bases, with 12 bases left between them.

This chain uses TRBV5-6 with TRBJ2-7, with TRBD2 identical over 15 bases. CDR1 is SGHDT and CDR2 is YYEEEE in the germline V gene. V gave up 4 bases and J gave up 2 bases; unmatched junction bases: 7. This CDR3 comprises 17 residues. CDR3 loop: CASSPGTSGRPPYEQYF. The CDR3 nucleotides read TGTGCCAGCAGCCCAGGGACTAGCGGGAGGCCCCCCTACGAGCAGTACTTC.

This chain's CDR3 is CASSVGDRGPYTDTQYF. CDR3 coding DNA: TGTGCCAGCAGCGTAGGTGATAGAGGCCCCTACACAGATACGCAGTATTTT. This sequence joins TRBV9 and TRBJ2-3; D unclear. The V gene lost 0 bases and the J gene lost 2 bases, with 16 bases spanning the gap. From germline, CDR1 is SGDLS and CDR2 YYNGEE. The CDR3 has 17 residues.

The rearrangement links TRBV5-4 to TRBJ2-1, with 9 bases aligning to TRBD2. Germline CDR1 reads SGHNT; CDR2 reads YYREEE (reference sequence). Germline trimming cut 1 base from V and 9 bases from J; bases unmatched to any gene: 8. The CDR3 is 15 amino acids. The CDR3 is CASSLRGRAAVEQFF. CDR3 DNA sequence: TGTGCCAGCAGCTTGCGCGGGAGGGCAGCGGTTGAGCAGTTCTTC.

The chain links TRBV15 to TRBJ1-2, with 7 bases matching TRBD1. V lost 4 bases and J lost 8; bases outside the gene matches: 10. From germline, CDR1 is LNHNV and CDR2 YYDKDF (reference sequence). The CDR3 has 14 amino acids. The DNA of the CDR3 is TGTGCCACCAGCAACGACAGGGTTAGGGGCGGCTACACCTTC. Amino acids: CATSNDRVRGGYTF.

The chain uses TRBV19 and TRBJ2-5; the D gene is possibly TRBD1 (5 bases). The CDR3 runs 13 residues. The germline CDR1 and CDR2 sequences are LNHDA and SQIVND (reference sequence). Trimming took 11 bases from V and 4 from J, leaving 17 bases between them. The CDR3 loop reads CAVGRRNRETQYF. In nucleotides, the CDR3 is TGTGCCGTGGGGCGCAGGAATCGAGAGACCCAGTACTTC.

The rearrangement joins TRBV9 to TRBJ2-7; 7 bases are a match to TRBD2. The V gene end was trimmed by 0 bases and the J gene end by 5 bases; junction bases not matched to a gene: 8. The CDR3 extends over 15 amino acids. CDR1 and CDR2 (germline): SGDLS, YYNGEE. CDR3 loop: CASSVEGGMGDEQYF. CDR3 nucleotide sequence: TGTGCCAGCAGCGTAGAGGGAGGGATGGGGGACGAGCAGTACTTC. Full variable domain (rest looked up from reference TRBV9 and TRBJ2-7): DSGVTQTPKHLITATGQRVTLRCSPRSGDLSVYWYQQSLDQGLQFLIQYYNGEERAKGNILERFSAQQFPDLHSELNLSSLELGDSALYFCASSVEGGMGDEQYFGPGTRLTVT.

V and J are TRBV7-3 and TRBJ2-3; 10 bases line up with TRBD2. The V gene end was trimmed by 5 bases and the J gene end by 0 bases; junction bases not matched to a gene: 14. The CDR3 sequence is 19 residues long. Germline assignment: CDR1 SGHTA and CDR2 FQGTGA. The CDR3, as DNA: TGTGCCAGCAGCCGACACCGGGGACTAGCGAGAACTAGCACAGATACGCAGTATTTT. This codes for CASSRHRGLARTSTDTQYF.

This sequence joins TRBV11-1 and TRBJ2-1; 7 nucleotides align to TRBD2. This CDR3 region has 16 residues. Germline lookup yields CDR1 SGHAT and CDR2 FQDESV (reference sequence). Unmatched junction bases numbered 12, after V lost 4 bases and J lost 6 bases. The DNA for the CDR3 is TGTGCCAGCAGCTCGCCAGCTAGCGGTCTTGCCAATGAGCAGTTCTTC. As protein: CASSSPASGLANEQFF. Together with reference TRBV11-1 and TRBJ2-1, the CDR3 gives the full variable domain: EAEVAQSPRYKITEKSQAVAFWCDPISGHATLYWYRQILGQGPELLVQFQDESVVDDSQLPKDRFSAERLKGVDSTLKIQPAELGDSAMYLCASSSPASGLANEQFFGPGTRLTVL.

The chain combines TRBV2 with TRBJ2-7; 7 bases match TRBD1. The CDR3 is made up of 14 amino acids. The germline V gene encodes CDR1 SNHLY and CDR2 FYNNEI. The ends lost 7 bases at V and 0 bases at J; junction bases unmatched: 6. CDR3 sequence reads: CASKSTGSSYEQYF. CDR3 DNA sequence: TGTGCCAGCAAATCGACAGGGAGCTCCTACGAGCAGTACTTC.

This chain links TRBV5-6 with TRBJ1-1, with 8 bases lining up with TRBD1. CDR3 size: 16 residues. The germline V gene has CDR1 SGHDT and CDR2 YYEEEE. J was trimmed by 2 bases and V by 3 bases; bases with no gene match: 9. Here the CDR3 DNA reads TGTGCCAGCAGCTCGGCCTTGGACAGGGAAAACACTGAAGCTTTCTTT. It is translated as CASSSALDRENTEAFF.

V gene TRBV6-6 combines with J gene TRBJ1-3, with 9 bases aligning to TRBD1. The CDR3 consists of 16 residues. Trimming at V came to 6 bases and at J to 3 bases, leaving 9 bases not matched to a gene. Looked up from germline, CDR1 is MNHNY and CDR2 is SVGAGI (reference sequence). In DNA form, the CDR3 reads TGTGCCAGCAGCCCCGGACAGGGGCTAGGTGGAAACACCATATATTTT. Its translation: CASSPGQGLGGNTIYF.

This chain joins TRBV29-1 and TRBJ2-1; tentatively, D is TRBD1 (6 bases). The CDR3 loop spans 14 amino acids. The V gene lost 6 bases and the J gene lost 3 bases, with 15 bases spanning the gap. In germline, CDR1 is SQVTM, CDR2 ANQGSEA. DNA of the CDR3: TGCAGCGTAACTACCGGGACAATCTACAATGAGCAGTTCTTC. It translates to CSVTTGTIYNEQFF.

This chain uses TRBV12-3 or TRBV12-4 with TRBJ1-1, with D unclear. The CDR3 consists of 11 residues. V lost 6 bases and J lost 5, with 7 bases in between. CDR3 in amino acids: CASSRWTEAFF. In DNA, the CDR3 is TGTGCCAGCAGCCGGTGGACTGAAGCTTTCTTT.

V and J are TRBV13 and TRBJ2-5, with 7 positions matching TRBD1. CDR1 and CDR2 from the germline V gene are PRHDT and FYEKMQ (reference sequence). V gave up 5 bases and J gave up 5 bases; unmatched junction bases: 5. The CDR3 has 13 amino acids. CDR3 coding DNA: TGTGCCAGCAGCGTTGACAGGGTGGAGACCCAGTACTTC. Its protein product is CASSVDRVETQYF.

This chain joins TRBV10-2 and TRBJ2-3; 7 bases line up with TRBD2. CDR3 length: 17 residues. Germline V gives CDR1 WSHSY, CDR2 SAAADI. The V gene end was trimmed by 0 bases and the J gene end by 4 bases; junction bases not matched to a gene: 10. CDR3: CASSESAGVVGADTQYF. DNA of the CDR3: TGCGCCAGCAGTGAGTCCGCGGGAGTCGTTGGTGCAGATACGCAGTATTTT.

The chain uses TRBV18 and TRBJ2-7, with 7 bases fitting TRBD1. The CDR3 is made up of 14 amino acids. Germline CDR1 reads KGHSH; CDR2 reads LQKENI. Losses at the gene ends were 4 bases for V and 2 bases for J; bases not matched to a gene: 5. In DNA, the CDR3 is TGTGCCAGCTCACGCTCCACAGGGGCCTACGAGCAGTACTTC. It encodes CASSRSTGAYEQYF.

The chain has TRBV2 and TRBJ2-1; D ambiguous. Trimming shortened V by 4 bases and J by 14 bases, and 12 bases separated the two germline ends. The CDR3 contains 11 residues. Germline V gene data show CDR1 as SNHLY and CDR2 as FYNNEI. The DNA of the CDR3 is TGTGCCAGCAGTGTGGGCCATCTGGAGTTCTTC. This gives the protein CASSVGHLEFF.

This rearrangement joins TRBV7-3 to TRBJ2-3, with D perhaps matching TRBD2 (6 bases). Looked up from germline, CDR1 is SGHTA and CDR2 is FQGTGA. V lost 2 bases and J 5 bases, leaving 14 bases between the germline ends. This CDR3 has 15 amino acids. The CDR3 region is CASSLGGSTRDTQYF. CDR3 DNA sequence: TGTGCCAGCAGCTTAGGGGGGAGTACCCGAGATACGCAGTATTTT.

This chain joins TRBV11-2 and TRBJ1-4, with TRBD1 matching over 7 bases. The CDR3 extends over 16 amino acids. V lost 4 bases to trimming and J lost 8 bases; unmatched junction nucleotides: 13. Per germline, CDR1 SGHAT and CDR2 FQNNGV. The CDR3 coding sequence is TGTGCCAGCAGCTCGTTTCCGACAGGGAACGCAGAAAAACTGTTTTTT. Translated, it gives CASSSFPTGNAEKLFF.

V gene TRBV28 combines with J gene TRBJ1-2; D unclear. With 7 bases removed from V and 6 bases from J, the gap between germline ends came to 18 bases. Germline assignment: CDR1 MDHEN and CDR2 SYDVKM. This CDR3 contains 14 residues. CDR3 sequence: CASILRRRADGYTF. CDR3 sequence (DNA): TGTGCCAGCATCCTAAGACGGAGGGCGGATGGCTACACCTTC.

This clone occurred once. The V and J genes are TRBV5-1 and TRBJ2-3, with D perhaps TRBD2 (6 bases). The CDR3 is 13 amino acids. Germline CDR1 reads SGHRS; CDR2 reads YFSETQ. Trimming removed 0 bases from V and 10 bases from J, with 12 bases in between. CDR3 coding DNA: TGCGCCAGCAGCTTGGTTTCGGGGAGGCCGCAGTATTTT. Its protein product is CASSLVSGRPQYF.

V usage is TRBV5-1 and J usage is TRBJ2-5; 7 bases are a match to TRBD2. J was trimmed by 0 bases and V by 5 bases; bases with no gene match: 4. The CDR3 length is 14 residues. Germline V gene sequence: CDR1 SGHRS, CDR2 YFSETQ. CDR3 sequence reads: CASRPAGYQETQYF. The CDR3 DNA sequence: TGCGCCAGCAGACCAGCGGGATACCAAGAGACCCAGTACTTC. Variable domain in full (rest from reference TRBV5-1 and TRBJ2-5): KAGVTQTPRYLIKTRGQQVTLSCSPISGHRSVSWYQQTPGQGLQFLFEYFSETQRNKGNFPGRFSGRQFSNSRSEMNVSTLELGDSALYLCASRPAGYQETQYFGPGTRLLVL.

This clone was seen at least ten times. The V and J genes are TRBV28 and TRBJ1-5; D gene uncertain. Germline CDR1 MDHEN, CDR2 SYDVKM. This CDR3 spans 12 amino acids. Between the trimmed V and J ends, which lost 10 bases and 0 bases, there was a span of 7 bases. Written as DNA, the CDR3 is TGTGCCACTCTAGTTAGCAATCAGCCCCAGCATTTT. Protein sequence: CATLVSNQPQHF. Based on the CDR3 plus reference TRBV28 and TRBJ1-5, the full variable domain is DVKVTQSSRYLVKRTGEKVFLECVQDMDHENMFWYRQDPGLGLRLIYFSYDVKMKEKGDIPEGYSVSREKKERFSLILESASTNQTSMYLCATLVSNQPQHFGDGTRLSIL.